This TCR beta chain was profiled in a study of shared clonotypes between healthy human individuals. This table comes from immunoSEQ multiplex PCR, and its TCRdb copy is limited to in-frame clones, with some not included. The repertoire holds about 99,000 clones, with over 40% as singletons. General study results and limits: A small donor pool kept down the genetic and exposure-history diversity that was represented.

Germline values: CDR1 MNHEY, CDR2 SVGAGI. The CDR3 totals 15 residues. Unmatched junction bases numbered 12, after V lost 6 bases and J lost 5 bases. Remarks on this clone: Its antigen is unknown.

The specimen sequenced was PBMCs. This chain connects TRBV6-5 to TRBJ2-7; 8 nucleotides align to TRBD1. This TCR was recovered from a woman in her 40s in good health. Some clones in this sample may be carry-over from other donors' samples. The CDR3 nucleotides read TGTGCCAGCAGAGGGCTCGGAGTCAGGGGGCACGAGCAGTACTTC. Its translation is CASRGLGVRGHEQYF.